These T cell receptor beta chains were read from a single sample in a study of siplizumab effects on memory and regulatory T cells. Data came from immunoSEQ multiplex PCR; TCRdb stores just in-frame clones and leaves some out. The table has approximately 100,000 clones, about 93% seen once; the top ten hold 12%. The source material was non-Treg CD4+ T cells sorted from blood. All receptors derive from a human donor in good health. The conserved cysteine and the conserved F or W are not part of the CDR3 here. Size values are once, few and many counts, or a class for expanded clones, and some rows have none.

TRBV5-5	.	ASSLIGSSYEQY
TRBV19	.	ASSLLSRGNQPQH
TRBV10-3	.	AISERTSGAYEQY
TRBV6-1	.	ASGDRDSAEAF
TRBV28	.	ASTSGQVQY
TRBV13	.	ASSRPAGTGGAGELF
TRBV28	.	ASSQGVYEQY
TRBV11-3	.	ASKFRGRGMETQY
TRBV11-3	.	ASSLGGPHNEQF
TRBV14	.	ASSQVSRREGYLGNEQF
TRBV5-6	.	ASSPGQLNYGYT
TRBV7-6	once	ASSLSTDYEQY
TRBV13	.	ASSLGANYGYT
TRBV11-2	.	ASSRGSSYNEQF
TRBV7-9	.	ASSPAGFNGYT
TRBV7-2	once	ATQPRTGVLERQH
TRBV30	.	AWAPRAYEQY
TRBV18	.	ASSTILKDTYTGELF
TRBV4-3	.	ASSPAYATNEKLF
TRBV7-2	.	ASSLEGRPTYEQY
TRBV19	.	ASSGTEFSNQPQH
TRBV28	.	ATGPGTPPRETQY
TRBV5-1	.	ASSLVSGSGYSNQPQH
TRBV7-9	.	ASSSDRGAYEQY
TRBV6-1	.	ASSGSRFTQY
TRBV7-2	.	ASSGGPMNTGELF
TRBV15	.	ATSAAGDRGLETQY
TRBV5-4	.	ASSLRLQNTEAF
TRBV4-2	.	ASSSKGEALETQY
TRBV6-6	.	ASSERRTEAF
TRBV28	.	ASIGRDYNEQF
TRBV19	.	ASSTQTGGHQPQH
TRBV20-1	.	SASGAYGYT
TRBV7-7	.	ASSPGLAGSGETQY
TRBV10-1	.	ASRRSGYNEQF
TRBV29-1	few	SVEKSVSSYNEQF
TRBV19	.	ASRPTSGTSIEQY
TRBV7-2	.	ASSLVYSETAKGGPQH
TRBV29-1	.	SVLVDPGKTFNEKLF
TRBV6-5	.	ASSAQGTSNQPQH
TRBV7-2	.	ASSRGLDEQF
TRBV5-4	.	ASSTDQGNGNTIY
TRBV6-6	.	ASRPTGSSYEQY
TRBV19	.	ASSTPSGWTEAF
TRBV7-3	.	ASSPSGGPDYGYT